This is a list of T cell receptor beta chains from one sample in a study of T cells in Graves' hyperthyroidism and ophthalmopathy. A single record per CDR3 protein comes from TCRdb applying MiXCR to the multiplex PCR reads. The sample shows 250,000 to 300,000 distinct CDR3 sequences, roughly 15% of them seen only once. Sequenced material: blood. The receptors here all came from a woman aged 35 to 49 with Graves' hyperthyroidism. Both conserved end residues are part of each CDR3. A D gene is named only where the DNA matches it firmly. Not all rows give a size; the values are once, few, many and, for expanded clones, a class.

many,TRBJ2-5,TRBV10-3,TRBD2,TGTGCCATGGGCCCCGGGACTAGCGGGCGGTCGACCCAGTACTTC,CAMGPGTSGRSTQYF
many,TRBJ1-1,TRBV7-2,.,TGTGCCAGCAGCCCCGGGGAAGTTAACACTGAAGCTTTCTTT,CASSPGEVNTEAFF
many,TRBJ2-5,TRBV6-2/TRBV6-3,.,TGTGCCAGCAGCAATGGCCGCCTAGAATTGGTCGGGACCCAGTACTTC,CASSNGRLELVGTQYF
.,TRBJ1-6,TRBV4-1,.,TGCGCCAGCAGCCAAGAACCGGGGCAGGGAGGTTCACCCCTCCACTTT,CASSQEPGQGGSPLHF
many,TRBJ2-2,TRBV27,TRBD2,TGTGCCAGCAACTACGGGGGGAAGAACACCGGGGAGCTGTTTTTT,CASNYGGKNTGELFF
many,TRBJ2-1,TRBV27,.,TGTGCCAGCGCCGTGGGGGGAACCCCCTTTGGTGAGCAGTTCTTC,CASAVGGTPFGEQFF
few,TRBJ2-2,TRBV24-1,TRBD1,TGTGCCACCGGACAGGACTTAACCGGGGAGCTGTTTTTT,CATGQDLTGELFF
few,TRBJ2-1,TRBV19,.,TGTGCCAGTAGTATAGATGTGCCCGGGCAGGTTCAATTTCTTGAGCAGTTCTTC,CASSIDVPGQVQFLEQFF
many,TRBJ2-1,TRBV7-9,.,TGTGCCAGCAGCCCGGGACTTTCCTACAATGAGCAGTTCTTC,CASSPGLSYNEQFF
many,TRBJ2-7,TRBV12-3/TRBV12-4,TRBD1,TGTGCCAGCAGTTTGGGACAGGGGATTCGCGAGCAGTACTTC,CASSLGQGIREQYF
many,TRBJ1-3,TRBV3-1,.,TGTGCCAGCAGCCAAGCCAGCTCTGGAAACACCATATATTTT,CASSQASSGNTIYF
.,TRBJ2-1,TRBV3-1,TRBD2,TGTGCCAGCAGCCAATCCGGGAGGGGGTCCTACAATGAGCAGTTCTTC,CASSQSGRGSYNEQFF
.,TRBJ2-2,TRBV18,.,TGTGCCAGCTCACCACTACAGGTTAACACCGGGGAGCTGTTTTTT,CASSPLQVNTGELFF
few,TRBJ2-1,TRBV24-1,TRBD2,TGTGCCACCGCCGGCGGCACTAGCGCCTACAATGAGCAGTTCTTC,CATAGGTSAYNEQFF
.,TRBJ2-7,TRBV7-9,TRBD2,TGTGTAACACAAAGGACTAGCGGGACCTACGAGCAGTACTTC,CVTQRTSGTYEQYF
many,TRBJ2-1,TRBV7-6,.,TGTGCCAGCGGTAGTAATGAGCAGTTCTTC,CASGSNEQFF
.,TRBJ2-1,TRBV9,.,TGTGCCAGCAGCGTAGCCGCAGGGAGTCGGAATGAGCAGTTCTTC,CASSVAAGSRNEQFF
few,TRBJ2-2,TRBV7-9,.,TGTGCCAGCAGCTTAGTTCTGGGCACCGGGGAGCTGTTTTTT,CASSLVLGTGELFF
many,TRBJ1-1,TRBV6-1,.,TGTGCCAGCCGAGGGGTCACTGAAGCTTTCTTT,CASRGVTEAFF
many,TRBJ2-3,TRBV5-1,.,TGCGCCAGCAGTGCAGGGCCTACCGGGAGCACAGATACGCAGTATTTT,CASSAGPTGSTDTQYF
many,TRBJ2-1,TRBV2,TRBD2,TGTGCCAGCAGTGAGTCCCCGCGCCTAGCGGGTATGCCGAATGAGCAGTTCTTC,CASSESPRLAGMPNEQFF
many,TRBJ1-1,TRBV4-2,.,TGTGCCAGCAGCCCGGATACAGGAGGAATAGGGAACACTGAAGCTTTCTTT,CASSPDTGGIGNTEAFF
.,TRBJ2-2,TRBV13,.,TGTGCCAGCAGCTTAGGGACTCCCCGGACCGGGGAGCTGTTTTTT,CASSLGTPRTGELFF
few,TRBJ2-7,TRBV6-2/TRBV6-3,TRBD2,TGTGCCAGCAGATCCTCCCCGGGACTACCTTCCTACGAGCAGTACTTC,CASRSSPGLPSYEQYF
many,TRBJ2-1,TRBV27,.,TGTGCCAGCAGTTTATCGGTGGCGAATGAGCAGTTCTTC,CASSLSVANEQFF
many,TRBJ1-2,TRBV2,.,TGTGCCAGCAGTGAAGCGTTAGGCGCACGGGATGGCTACACCTTC,CASSEALGARDGYTF
many,TRBJ2-7,TRBV5-5,.,TGTGCCAGCAGCTGGACTGATACCTACGAGCAGTACTTC,CASSWTDTYEQYF
many,TRBJ1-2,TRBV20-1,.,TGCAGTGCTACGACGGGCGTGGGCCCTGGCTACACCTTC,CSATTGVGPGYTF
many,TRBJ1-1,TRBV18,.,TGTGCCAGCTCACCAGGGGAAACGAACACTGAAGCTTTCTTT,CASSPGETNTEAFF
many,TRBJ2-5,TRBV7-6,TRBD2,TGTGCCAGCAGGGCTAGCGGGACAGAGACCCAGTACTTC,CASRASGTETQYF
few,TRBJ2-7,TRBV4-2,.,TGTGCCAGCAGCCCGACCCAGTCCATCTCCTACGAGCAGTACTTC,CASSPTQSISYEQYF
.,TRBJ1-2,TRBV24-1,.,TGTGCCACCAGTGAACCCCGGGGCGCCCGCTACACCTTC,CATSEPRGARYTF
many,TRBJ1-6,TRBV27,.,TGTGCCACCCTTTGGGCCCAGGATTCACCCCTCCACTTT,CATLWAQDSPLHF
many,TRBJ2-5,TRBV6-1,.,TGTGCCAGCAAGAGTGAACCATTCCAAGAGACCCAGTACTTC,CASKSEPFQETQYF
many,TRBJ2-5,TRBV11-2,TRBD2,TGTGCCAGCAGCTTATTGGGTAGCGGGAGGGGTGAGACCCAGTACTTC,CASSLLGSGRGETQYF
few,TRBJ1-6,TRBV5-1,.,TGCGCCAGCAGCCTTCGTCAGGGCAGGGGAGAAAATTCACCCCTCCACTTT,CASSLRQGRGENSPLHF
many,TRBJ2-2,TRBV2,TRBD2,TGTGCCAGCAGGTTTGCGGGAGTTGCCGGGGAGCTGTTTTTT,CASRFAGVAGELFF
many,TRBJ1-5,TRBV7-9,.,TGTGCCAGCAGCTTAGACGGAACCCTAGGGCATCAGCCCCAGCATTTT,CASSLDGTLGHQPQHF
few,TRBJ2-7,TRBV9,.,TGTGCCAGCAGCCCCGGCCCAGGCTACGAGCAGTACTTC,CASSPGPGYEQYF
many,TRBJ2-5,TRBV2,.,TGTGCCAGCAGGGGAGACCGCCAAGAGACCCAGTACTTC,CASRGDRQETQYF
many,TRBJ1-1,TRBV7-3,.,TGTGCCAGCAGCTTAGCGAGCCCGGGTGGCCACACTGAAGCTTTCTTT,CASSLASPGGHTEAFF
.,TRBJ2-7,TRBV7-2,TRBD2,TGTGCCAGCAGCATAGAGGGACTAGTCTACGAGCAGTACTTC,CASSIEGLVYEQYF
many,TRBJ1-3,TRBV28,TRBD1,TGTGCCAGCAGTCTGACGGACAGGGCTGGAAACACCATATATTTT,CASSLTDRAGNTIYF